The entry below gives a single T cell receptor beta chain sequence along with its context. Antigen unknown. As previously described, bulk TCR libraries were made using listed TCR primers. TCRdb ran MiXCR on the PCR reads and lists one entry per CDR3 protein. In the table there are under 800,000 distinct CDR3 sequences, about 25% of which are singletons. The CDR3 is made up of 16 amino acids. Germline CDR1 and CDR2: MGHRA and YSYEKL. Germline trimming cut 2 bases from V and 5 bases from J; bases unmatched to any gene: 9. This sample was included in a study of molecular identifiers for immune sequencing clone quantification. Study-wide findings and caveats: Over 99% of CMV-specific effector molecules, but under 1% of naive ones, were in clones above 20 copies.

Each library that profiled naive CD8 cells came from roughly 20,000 to 1,000,000 sorted cells with 10%, 30% or 50% RNA. Sequenced material: naive CD8+ T cells from blood, with Jurkat cell RNA spiked in. Subset described: FACS-sorted CD8+CD4-CCR7+CD45RA+ naive T cells. This sequence was found in a human donor in good health. Some libraries in this study had Jurkat cell RNA spiked in. The chain links TRBV4-1 to TRBJ2-7; 10 bases are shared with TRBD1. The CDR3 DNA sequence: TGCGCCAGCAGCCAAAACCCCGGGACAGGGGCCCACGAGCAGTACTTC. Protein sequence: CASSQNPGTGAHEQYF.